This TCR beta chain is from a study of blood T cell repertoires in COVID-19. Study summary: Acute-phase and convalescent COVID-19 samples originated in the United States, Italy and Spain.

Original handling: Reference gene primer amplification in the assay estimated nucleated cell counts. Profiled with immunoSEQ multiplex PCR; TCRdb holds only in-frame clones, not every one. For V, J and clone size, that table is used; D and trimming come from the DNA. The sample holds around 150,000 clones; around 87% are singletons and the top ten take about 4.1%. The CDR3 is made up of 15 amino acids. Germline V lookup: CDR1 SNHLY, CDR2 FYNNEI. Deletions cut 2 bases from V and 5 bases from J, with 15 bases between. The origin of this receptor is a woman in her sixties with active or convalescent COVID-19. Sequenced sample: peripheral blood. The V call is TRBV2, the J call TRBJ2-5; D is uncertain. The CDR3 DNA is TGTGCCAGCAGTGAATCGAGCCCGTTCGGGGAGACCCAGTACTTC. Its protein product is CASSESSPFGETQYF. The full variable domain, with the rest looked up from reference TRBV2 and TRBJ2-5, is EPEVTQTPSHQVTQMGQEVILRCVPISNHLYFYWYRQILGQKVEFLVSFYNNEISEKSEIFDDQFSVERPDGSNFTLKIRSTKLEDSAMYFCASSESSPFGETQYFGPGTRLLVL.